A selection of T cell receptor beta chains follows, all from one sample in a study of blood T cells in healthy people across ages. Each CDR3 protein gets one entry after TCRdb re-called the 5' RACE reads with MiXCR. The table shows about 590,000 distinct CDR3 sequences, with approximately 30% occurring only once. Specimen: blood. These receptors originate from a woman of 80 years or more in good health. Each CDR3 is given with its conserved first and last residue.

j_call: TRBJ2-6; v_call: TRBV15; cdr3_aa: CATSRGDRSSGANVLTF
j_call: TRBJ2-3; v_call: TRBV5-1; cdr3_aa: CASSYDGTGGTDTQYF
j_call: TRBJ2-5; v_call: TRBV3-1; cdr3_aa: CASSQSPRQTQYF
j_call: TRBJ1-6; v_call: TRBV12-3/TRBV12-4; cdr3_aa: CASTRTGWGVNSPLHF
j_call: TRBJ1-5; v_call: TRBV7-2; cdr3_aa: CASSAGGAGNQPQHF
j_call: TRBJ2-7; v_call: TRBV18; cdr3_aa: CASSPPGSGNNEQYF
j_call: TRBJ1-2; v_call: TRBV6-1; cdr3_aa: CASSADSRGYGYTF
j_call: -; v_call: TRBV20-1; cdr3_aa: CSARGPEQETQYF
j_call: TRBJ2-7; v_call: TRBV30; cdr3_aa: CACRTATYEQYF
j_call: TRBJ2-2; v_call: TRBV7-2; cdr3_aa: CASSFGQRELFF
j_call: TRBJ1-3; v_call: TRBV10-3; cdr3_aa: CAISETGGISGNTIYF
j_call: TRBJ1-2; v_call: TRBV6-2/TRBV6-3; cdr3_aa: CASTRDGNYGYTF
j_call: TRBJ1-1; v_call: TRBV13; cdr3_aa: CASSLFVTGGVTEAFF
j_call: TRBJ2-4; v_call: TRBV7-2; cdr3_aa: CASSLKVHREGIQYF
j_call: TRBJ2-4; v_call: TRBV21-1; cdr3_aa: CASSTARGRAGGSKNIQYF
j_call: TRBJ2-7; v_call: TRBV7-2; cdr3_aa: CASSLVLADTYEQYF
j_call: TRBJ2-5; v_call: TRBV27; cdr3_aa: CASSVRDAPTGETQYF
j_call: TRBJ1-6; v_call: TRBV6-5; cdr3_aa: CASSYSQSGGSSYNSPLHF
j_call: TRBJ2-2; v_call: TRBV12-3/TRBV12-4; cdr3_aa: CASSFSPGQLSGELFF
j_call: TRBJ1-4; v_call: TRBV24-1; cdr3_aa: CATSDAGGTNEKLFF
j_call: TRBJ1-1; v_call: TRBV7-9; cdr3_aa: CASSLSLNTEAFF
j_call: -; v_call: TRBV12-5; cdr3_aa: CASGAGKSHYNEQYF
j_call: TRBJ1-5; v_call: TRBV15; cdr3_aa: CATSRDQAQPQHF
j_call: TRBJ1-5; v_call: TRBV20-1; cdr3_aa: CSASLGQGADQPQHF
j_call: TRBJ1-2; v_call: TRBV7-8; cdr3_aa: CASSLYEDGYTF
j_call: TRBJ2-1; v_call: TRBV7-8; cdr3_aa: CASRPTSGGFVSYNEQFF
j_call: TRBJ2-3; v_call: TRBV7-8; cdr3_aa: CASRLRGVPNTQYF
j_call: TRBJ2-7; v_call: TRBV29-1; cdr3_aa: CSVEGQGGSAYEQYF
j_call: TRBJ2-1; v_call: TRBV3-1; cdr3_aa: CASSQVPLVRPDNEQFF
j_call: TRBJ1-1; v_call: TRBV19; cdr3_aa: CASSILSARSEAFF
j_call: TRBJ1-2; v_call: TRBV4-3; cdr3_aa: CASSQEGRGYGYTF
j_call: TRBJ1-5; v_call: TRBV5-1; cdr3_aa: CASSLQGEGQPQHF
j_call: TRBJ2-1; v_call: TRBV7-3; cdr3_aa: CASGPIEGSPPRNGQFF